Listed below are T cell receptor beta chains from one sample, sequenced in a study of T cells in placental villitis. Data came from immunoSEQ multiplex PCR; TCRdb stores just in-frame clones and leaves some out. The top ten hold roughly half of the sample, which has roughly 2,300 clones, 82% seen once. The sample consisted of placental tissue containing maternal and fetal cells. The receptor source for this set is a human patient with infectious villitis; the placental T cells may come from both mother and fetus. Each CDR3 is given with its conserved first and last residue. A D gene is named only where the DNA matches it firmly. Clone size is shown for a subset of rows, as once, few, many or a class of expanded clone.

clone_size	cdr3_length	v_call	d_call	j_call	cdr3_nt	cdr3_aa
once	18	TRBV18	TRBD2	TRBJ2-3	TGTGCCAGCTCACCACCCGGGACTAGCGGGGGGATTGTCGGTACGCAGTATTTT	CASSPPGTSGGIVGTQYF
-	14	TRBV29-1	-	TRBJ1-2	TGCAGCGTTCCCGGCCATCGGTACCGCTATGGCTACACCTTC	CSVPGHRYRYGYTF
-	11	TRBV11-2	-	TRBJ2-1	TGTGTCAGCAGCTTAGAGGGCACGCAGTTCTTC	CVSSLEGTQFF
-	17	TRBV5-8	-	TRBJ1-1	TGTGCCAGCAGCCTAAGCTTGGGGTTCGGGGCCAACACTGAAGCTTTCTTT	CASSLSLGFGANTEAFF
few	14	TRBV6-6	-	TRBJ1-1	TGTGCCAGCAGTTACGGCAGGGGAAGGACTGAAGCTTTCTTT	CASSYGRGRTEAFF
-	17	TRBV7-6	-	TRBJ1-5	TGTGCCAGCAGCCCGATTCCAGGCAGTGCTTTGGTTCAGCCCCAGCATTTT	CASSPIPGSALVQPQHF
-	17	TRBV4-1	TRBD1	TRBJ2-3	TGCGCCAGCAGCCAAGATCCGCCGGGACAGGGTACAGATACGCAGTATTTT	CASSQDPPGQGTDTQYF
-	15	TRBV18	-	TRBJ1-1	TGTGCCAGCTCACCCAGCGCGTCATCGAACACTGAAGCTTTCTTT	CASSPSASSNTEAFF
-	11	TRBV29-1	-	TRBJ1-2	TGCAGCGTTGAGATTGGGGTCGGCTACACCTTC	CSVEIGVGYTF
-	16	TRBV21-1	-	TRBJ1-5	-	CASSACFGTGNQPQHF
-	13	TRBV30	-	TRBJ1-5	TGTGCCTGGAGTGTACAGGGCAATCGGCCCCAGCATTTT	CAWSVQGNRPQHF
-	17	TRBV23-1	TRBD2	TRBJ2-2	TGCGCCAGCAGTCAATCAGCGGGGCACCCCGACACCGGGGAGCTGTTTTTT	CASSQSAGHPDTGELFF
few	11	TRBV29-1	-	TRBJ1-3	TGCAGCGTTACAGGGGGAAACACCATATATTTT	CSVTGGNTIYF
-	11	TRBV6-1	-	TRBJ2-7	TGTGCCAGCAGTGAAACCCACGAGCAGTACTTC	CASSETHEQYF
once	15	TRBV28	-	TRBJ2-7	TGTGCCAGCAGTTTTAGGCGGGGTCAAACCTACGAGCAGTACTTC	CASSFRRGQTYEQYF
-	16	TRBV11-3	TRBD1	TRBJ1-1	TGTGCCAGCAGCCACCCCGGACAGGGCATGAACACTGAAGCTTTCTTT	CASSHPGQGMNTEAFF
-	11	TRBV7-9	-	TRBJ2-5	TGTGCCAGCAGCGCCCAAGAGACCCAGTACTTC	CASSAQETQYF
-	15	TRBV5-1	-	TRBJ1-6	TGCGCCAGCAGCTTGGGGGGCTCCTATAATTCACCCCTCCACTTT	CASSLGGSYNSPLHF
-	16	TRBV5-6	TRBD1	TRBJ1-1	TGTGCCAGCAGCCGATATGAACAGGGGATGAACACTGAAGCTTTCTTT	CASSRYEQGMNTEAFF
-	15	TRBV4-3	TRBD1	TRBJ1-2	TGCGCCAGCAGCCAAGGACAGGGGGCTAACTATGGCTACACCTTC	CASSQGQGANYGYTF
-	15	TRBV6-5	TRBD2	TRBJ2-5	TGTGCCAGCATCGGACTAGCGGGGGGGGGAGAGACCCAGTACTTC	CASIGLAGGGETQYF
once	16	TRBV27	TRBD1	TRBJ1-3	TGTGCCAGCAGTGCAGCCAGGGGGTTCTCTGGAAACACCATATATTTT	CASSAARGFSGNTIYF
-	15	TRBV5-4	TRBD2	TRBJ2-7	TGTGCCAGCAGCTTGGCCCTAGCGGGAGTTTACGAGCAGTACTTC	CASSLALAGVYEQYF
-	13	TRBV19	-	TRBJ2-5	TGTGCCAGTAGTATGCAGACCCAAGAGACCCAGTACTTC	CASSMQTQETQYF
once	14	TRBV7-2	-	TRBJ1-2	TGTGCCAGCAGCTTAAATGCGGAGGTCTTAGGCTACACCTTC	CASSLNAEVLGYTF
-	15	TRBV7-9	TRBD1	TRBJ1-4	TGTGCCAGCAGCCTCTTGGGACAGACGAATGAAAAACTGTTTTTT	CASSLLGQTNEKLFF
-	14	TRBV6-5	TRBD2	TRBJ2-7	TGTGCCAGCAGTTATCTAGCGGGGGACAACGAGCAGTACTTC	CASSYLAGDNEQYF
-	13	TRBV4-1	-	TRBJ1-2	TGCGCCAGCAGCCAAGATCAGGGGTATGGCTACACCTTC	CASSQDQGYGYTF
-	11	TRBV12-3/TRBV12-4	-	TRBJ2-3	TGTGCCAGCAGTTTAGGGGAAACGCAGTATTTT	CASSLGETQYF
large	12	TRBV27	TRBD1	TRBJ2-7	TGTGCCAGCAGTGGACAGGGGTACGAGCAGTACTTC	CASSGQGYEQYF
-	13	TRBV24-1	TRBD1	TRBJ1-2	TGTGCCACCAGTGATTCAGGGGGCTATGGCTACACCTTC	CATSDSGGYGYTF
-	17	TRBV7-3	-	TRBJ2-3	TGTGCCAGCAGCTTAAATCAGGAGGCAGGCCTGACAGATACGCAGTATTTT	CASSLNQEAGLTDTQYF
-	15	TRBV28	-	TRBJ1-4	TGTGCCAGCAGTTTTCTGACAGGAACTAATGAAAAACTGTTTTTT	CASSFLTGTNEKLFF
-	10	TRBV5-1	-	TRBJ1-2	TGCGCCAGCAGCACAGGGGGCTACACCTTC	CASSTGGYTF
-	16	TRBV28	-	TRBJ1-6	TGTGCCAGCAGCGATTATTCCGGGACAAAAAATTCACCCCTCCACTTT	CASSDYSGTKNSPLHF
few	13	TRBV7-9	TRBD1	TRBJ1-2	TGTGCCAGCAGCTTACAGGGGGACTATGGCTACACCTTC	CASSLQGDYGYTF